The 5 T cell receptor beta chains reported below all come from one sample, sequenced in a study of PD-1 blockade in classical Hodgkin lymphoma. Each patient's relapse followed autologous stem cell transplantation, and brentuximab vedotin exposure varied. Clones were sequenced by immunoSEQ multiplex PCR, and TCRdb holds only the in-frame ones, with some missing. The table records tens of thousands of clones, more than 80% of them present only once. The material sequenced was peripheral blood mononuclear cells (PBMCs), taken before the second cycle of nivolumab. These receptors were taken from a human donor with classical Hodgkin lymphoma.

The rearrangement uses TRBV2 and TRBJ2-5; a possible D gene is TRBD1 (6 bases). Trimming cost V 6 bases and J 3 bases, with 17 bases left between them. Germline CDR1 SNHLY, CDR2 FYNNEI. The CDR3 is 15 amino acids. The CDR3 loop is CASSTTGFGEETQYF. CDR3 sequence (DNA): TGTGCCAGCAGCACAACAGGGTTTGGGGAAGAGACCCAGTACTTC.

CDR3 residues: CASSNRGGRETQYF. In DNA, the CDR3 is TGTGCCAGTTCCAACAGGGGAGGGAGAGAGACCCAGTACTTC. V usage is TRBV19 and J usage is TRBJ2-5; the D call may be TRBD1 or TRBD2 (7 bases each). The germline V and J ends were trimmed by 8 bases and 4 bases, with 17 bases remaining between them. The CDR3 is made up of 14 amino acids. The V gene's germline CDR1 is LNHDA and CDR2 SQIVND (reference sequence).

V and J are TRBV4-2 and TRBJ1-4, with D perhaps matching TRBD1 (5 bases). Germline assignment: CDR1 LGHNA and CDR2 YNFKEQ. CDR3 length: 16 residues. Deletions cut 0 bases from V and 5 bases from J, with 13 bases between. The CDR3 loop is CASSQDRLTENEKLFF. CDR3 nucleotides: TGTGCCAGCAGCCAAGATCGATTGACAGAGAATGAAAAACTGTTTTTT.

V is TRBV19 and J is TRBJ1-2, with D unresolved. This CDR3 has 15 amino acids. V was pared by 10 bases and J by 0 bases, with 18 bases between. The germline V gene encodes CDR1 LNHDA and CDR2 SQIVND (reference sequence). The CDR3 DNA is TGTGCCACCACAGCAAGCCCCCTTTCTAACTATGGCTACACCTTC. Translated: CATTASPLSNYGYTF.

The chain couples TRBV18 to TRBJ2-3; D is perhaps TRBD1 (6 bases). Trimming stripped 5 bases from V and 2 bases from J, with 11 bases between. Germline CDR1 is KGHSH and CDR2 is LQKENI. CDR3 length: 14 residues. The CDR3 DNA reads as TGTGCCAGCTCAGGCTGGGGGCCCACAGATACGCAGTATTTT. Amino acid sequence: CASSGWGPTDTQYF.